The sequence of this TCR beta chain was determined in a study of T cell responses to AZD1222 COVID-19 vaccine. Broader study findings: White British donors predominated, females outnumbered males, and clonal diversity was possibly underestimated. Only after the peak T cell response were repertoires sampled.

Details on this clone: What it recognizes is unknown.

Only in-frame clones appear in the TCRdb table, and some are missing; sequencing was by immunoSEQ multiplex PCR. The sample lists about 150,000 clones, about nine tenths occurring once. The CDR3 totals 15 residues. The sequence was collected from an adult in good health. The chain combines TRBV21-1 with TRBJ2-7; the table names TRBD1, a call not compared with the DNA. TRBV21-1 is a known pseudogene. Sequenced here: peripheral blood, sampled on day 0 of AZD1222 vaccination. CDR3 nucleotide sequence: TGTGCCAGCCAGGGGGCAGGGCCCAGCCACTACGAGCAGTACTTC. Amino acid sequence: CASQGAGPSHYEQYF.